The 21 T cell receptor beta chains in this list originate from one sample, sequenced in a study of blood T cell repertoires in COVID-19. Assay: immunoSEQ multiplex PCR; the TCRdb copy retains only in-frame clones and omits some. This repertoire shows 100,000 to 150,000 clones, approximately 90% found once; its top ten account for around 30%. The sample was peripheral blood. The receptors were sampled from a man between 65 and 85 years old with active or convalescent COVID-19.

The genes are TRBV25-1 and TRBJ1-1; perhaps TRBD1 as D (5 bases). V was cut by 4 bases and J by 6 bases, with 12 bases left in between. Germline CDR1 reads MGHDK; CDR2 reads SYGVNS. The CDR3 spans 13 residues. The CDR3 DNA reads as TGTGCCAGCAGTGGCCCCCGGGGGGCTGAAGCTTTCTTT. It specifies CASSGPRGAEAFF. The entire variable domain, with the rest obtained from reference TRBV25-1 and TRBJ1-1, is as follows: EADIYQTPRYLVIGTGKKITLECSQTMGHDKMYWYQQDPGMELHLIHYSYGVNSTEKGDLSSESTVSRIRTEHFPLTLESARPSHTSQYLCASSGPRGAEAFFGQGTRLTVV.

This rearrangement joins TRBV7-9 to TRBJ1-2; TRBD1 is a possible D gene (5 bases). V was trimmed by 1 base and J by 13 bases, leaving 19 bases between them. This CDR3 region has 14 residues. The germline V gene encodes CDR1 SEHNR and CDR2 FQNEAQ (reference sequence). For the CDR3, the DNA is TGTGCCAGCAGCTTAGGGGGCGGGACGGCGGCTATCACCTTC. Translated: CASSLGGGTAAITF.

The CDR3 DNA is TGTGCCAGCAGCCAAGGATACGTGGGCCCGACCTACGAGCAGTACTTC. It yields the protein CASSQGYVGPTYEQYF. The V gene is TRBV3-1 (or the pseudogene TRBV3-2), the J gene TRBJ2-7; D is unclear. Germline V gives CDR1 LGHDT, CDR2 YNNKEL (reference sequence). This CDR3 region has 16 residues. The V and J ends lost 1 base and 2 bases respectively, with 15 bases between them.

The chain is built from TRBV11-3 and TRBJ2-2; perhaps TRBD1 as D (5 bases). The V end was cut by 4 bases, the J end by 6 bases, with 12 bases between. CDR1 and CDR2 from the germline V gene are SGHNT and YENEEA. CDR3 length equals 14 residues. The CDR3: CASSSGFQAGELFF. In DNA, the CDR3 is TGTGCCAGCAGCTCAGGGTTTCAGGCCGGGGAGCTGTTTTTT.

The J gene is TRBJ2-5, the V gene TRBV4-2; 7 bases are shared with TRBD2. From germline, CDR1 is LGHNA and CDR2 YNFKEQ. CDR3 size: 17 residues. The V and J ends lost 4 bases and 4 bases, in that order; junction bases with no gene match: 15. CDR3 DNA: TGTGCCAGCAGCCCCCCTGAGCCTAGCGGCCCAAGAGAGACCCAGTACTTC. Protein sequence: CASSPPEPSGPRETQYF.

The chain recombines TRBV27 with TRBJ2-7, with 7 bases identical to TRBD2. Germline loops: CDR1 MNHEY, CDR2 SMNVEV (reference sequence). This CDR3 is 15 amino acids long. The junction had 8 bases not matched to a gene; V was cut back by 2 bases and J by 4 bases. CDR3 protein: CASSLIAGVGYEQYF. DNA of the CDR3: TGTGCCAGCAGTTTAATTGCGGGAGTGGGTTACGAGCAGTACTTC.

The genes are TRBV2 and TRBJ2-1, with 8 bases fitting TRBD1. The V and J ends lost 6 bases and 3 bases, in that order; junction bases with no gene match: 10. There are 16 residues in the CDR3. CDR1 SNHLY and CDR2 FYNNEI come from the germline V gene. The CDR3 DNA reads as TGTGCCAGCAGCGTTCTGGACAGGGTGGGCTACAATGAGCAGTTCTTC. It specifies CASSVLDRVGYNEQFF.

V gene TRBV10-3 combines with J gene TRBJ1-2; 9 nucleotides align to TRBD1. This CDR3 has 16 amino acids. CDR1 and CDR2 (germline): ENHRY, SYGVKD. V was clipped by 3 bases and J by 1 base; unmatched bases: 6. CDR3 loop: CAISDTGTGLNYGYTF. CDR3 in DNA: TGTGCCATCAGTGATACCGGGACAGGGCTTAACTATGGCTACACCTTC.

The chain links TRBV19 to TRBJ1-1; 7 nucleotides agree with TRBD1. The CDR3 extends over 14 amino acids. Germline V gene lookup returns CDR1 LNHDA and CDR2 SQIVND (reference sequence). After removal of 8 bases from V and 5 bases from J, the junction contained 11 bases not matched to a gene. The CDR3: CASRPGAGGTEAFF. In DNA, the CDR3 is TGTGCCAGTCGCCCCGGGGCAGGGGGGACTGAAGCTTTCTTT.

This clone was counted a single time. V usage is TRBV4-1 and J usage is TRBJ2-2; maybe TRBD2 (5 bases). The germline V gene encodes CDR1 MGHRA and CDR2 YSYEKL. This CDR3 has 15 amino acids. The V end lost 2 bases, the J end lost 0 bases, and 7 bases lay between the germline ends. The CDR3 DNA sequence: TGCGCCAGCAGCCAATTTAGCGCGAACACCGGGGAGCTGTTTTTT. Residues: CASSQFSANTGELFF.

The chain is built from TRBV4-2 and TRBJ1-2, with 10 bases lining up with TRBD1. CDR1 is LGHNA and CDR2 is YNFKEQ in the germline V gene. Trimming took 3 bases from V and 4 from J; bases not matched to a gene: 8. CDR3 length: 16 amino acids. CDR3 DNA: TGTGCCAGCAGCCAGACCGGGACAGGGGTTTCCTATGGCTACACCTTC. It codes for CASSQTGTGVSYGYTF.

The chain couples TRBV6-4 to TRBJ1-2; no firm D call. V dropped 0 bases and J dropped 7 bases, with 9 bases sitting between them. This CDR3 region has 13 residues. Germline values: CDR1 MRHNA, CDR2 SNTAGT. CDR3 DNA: TGTGCCAGCAGTGACTCCTCGGGGTTTGGCTACACCTTC. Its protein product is CASSDSSGFGYTF.

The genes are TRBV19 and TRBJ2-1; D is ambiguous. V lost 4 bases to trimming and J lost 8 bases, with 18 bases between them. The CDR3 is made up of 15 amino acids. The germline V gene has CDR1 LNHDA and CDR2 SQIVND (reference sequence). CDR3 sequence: CASSTTELPLDEQFF. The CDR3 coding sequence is TGTGCCAGTAGTACAACAGAACTCCCTCTCGATGAGCAGTTCTTC.

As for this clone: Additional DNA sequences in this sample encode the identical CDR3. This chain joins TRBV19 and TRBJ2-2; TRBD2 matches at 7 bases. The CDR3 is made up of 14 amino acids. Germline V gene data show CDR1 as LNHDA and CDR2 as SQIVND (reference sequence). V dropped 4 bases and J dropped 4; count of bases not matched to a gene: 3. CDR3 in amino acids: CASSTSGTTGELFF. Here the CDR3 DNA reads TGTGCCAGTAGTACTAGCGGAACCACCGGGGAGCTGTTTTTT.

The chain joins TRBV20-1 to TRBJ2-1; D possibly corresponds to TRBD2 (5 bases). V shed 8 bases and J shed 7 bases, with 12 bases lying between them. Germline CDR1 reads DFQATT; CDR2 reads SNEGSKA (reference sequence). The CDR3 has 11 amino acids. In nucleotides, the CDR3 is TGCAGTAGCTTCTCGGGGAATGAGCAGTTCTTC. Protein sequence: CSSFSGNEQFF.

The CDR3 DNA reads TGTGCCAGCAGGAGGACAGACAGATACACTGAAGCTTTCTTT. Its protein is CASRRTDRYTEAFF. V is TRBV6-5 and J is TRBJ1-1; weak D call: TRBD1 (6 bases). Looked up from germline, CDR1 is MNHEY and CDR2 is SVGAGI. This CDR3 spans 14 amino acids. V was clipped by 6 bases and J by 3 bases, with 14 bases between them.

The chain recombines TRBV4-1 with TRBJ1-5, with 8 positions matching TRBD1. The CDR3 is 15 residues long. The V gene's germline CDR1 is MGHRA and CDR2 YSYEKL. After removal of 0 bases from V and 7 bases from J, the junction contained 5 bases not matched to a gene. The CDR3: CASSQEPGGWQPQHF. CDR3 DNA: TGCGCCAGCAGCCAAGAGCCAGGGGGCTGGCAGCCCCAGCATTTT.

Here the CDR3 DNA reads TGTGCCAGCAGCGCATATTGGACAGAAAGTGGCTACACCTTC. Its protein is CASSAYWTESGYTF. The chain links TRBV7-2 to TRBJ1-2; possibly TRBD1 for D (6 bases). Germline V gene data show CDR1 as SGHTA and CDR2 as FQGNSA. This CDR3 spans 14 amino acids. Trimming cost V 5 bases and J 7 bases, with 17 bases left between them.

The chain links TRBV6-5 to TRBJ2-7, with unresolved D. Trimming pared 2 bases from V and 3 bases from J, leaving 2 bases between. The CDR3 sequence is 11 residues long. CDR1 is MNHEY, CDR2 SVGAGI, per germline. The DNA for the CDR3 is TGTGCCAGCAGTTACCTCTACGAGCAGTACTTC. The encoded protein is CASSYLYEQYF.

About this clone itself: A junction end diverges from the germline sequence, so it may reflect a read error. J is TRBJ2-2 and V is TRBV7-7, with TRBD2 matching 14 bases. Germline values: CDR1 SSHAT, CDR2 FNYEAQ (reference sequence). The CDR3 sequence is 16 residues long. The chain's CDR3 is CASSPGTSGGFGELFF. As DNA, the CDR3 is TGTGCTAGCAGCCCCGGGACTAGCGGGGGTTTCGGGGAGCTGTTTTTT.

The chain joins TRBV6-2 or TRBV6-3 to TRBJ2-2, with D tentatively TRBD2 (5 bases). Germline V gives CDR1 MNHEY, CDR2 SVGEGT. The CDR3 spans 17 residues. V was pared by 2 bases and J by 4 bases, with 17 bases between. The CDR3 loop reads CASSYARGFLGTGELFF. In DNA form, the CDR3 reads TGTGCCAGCAGTTACGCTCGGGGATTCCTGGGCACCGGGGAGCTGTTTTTT.